This T cell receptor beta chain emerged from a study of metastatic and nonmetastatic thyroid tumors. This CDR3 has 16 amino acids. Germline-derived CDR1 and CDR2 are LNHDA and SQIVND (reference sequence). V gave up 1 base and J gave up 1 base, with 12 bases separating them. Using MiXCR, TCRdb re-called clones from the PCR reads. Among some 25,000 clones listed, roughly 19% were seen once. Every patient was untreated before thyroid surgery. Ten or more counts support this clone. The sequencing sample was made of blood. The chain is built from TRBV19 and TRBJ2-3, with no clear D. The TCR was taken from a male donor with papillary thyroid cancer or a benign thyroid nodule (not recorded which). Some clones in this sample may be carry-over from other donors' samples. CDR3 loop: CASSIGLGLGTDTQYF. The CDR3 DNA reads as TGTGCCAGTAGTATAGGTCTGGGTCTTGGCACAGATACGCAGTATTTT. The whole variable domain, filled in from reference TRBV19 and TRBJ2-3, reads DGGITQSPKYLFRKEGQNVTLSCEQNLNHDAMYWYRQDPGQGLRLIYYSQIVNDFQKGDIAEGYSVSREKKESFPLTVTSAQKNPTAFYLCASSIGLGLGTDTQYFGPGTRLTVL.